These 19 T cell receptor beta chains came from one sample sequenced in a study of blood T cell repertoires in COVID-19. Measured with immunoSEQ multiplex PCR; TCRdb has only the in-frame clones, and not every one. The profile covers about 240,000 clones, with roughly 80% appearing a single time and about 4.5% taken by the ten largest. Material: peripheral blood. The receptors stem from an older woman with acute or convalescent COVID-19.

V usage is TRBV11-2 and J usage is TRBJ1-4; the match to TRBD1 covers 12 bases. The length of the CDR3 is 15 residues. After removal of 5 bases from V and 8 bases from J, the junction contained 6 bases not matched to a gene. The germline V gene encodes CDR1 SGHAT and CDR2 FQNNGV. The DNA of the CDR3 is TGTGCCAGCAGCCCGGGGACAGGGGGCGGGGAAAAACTGTTTTTT. Residues: CASSPGTGGGEKLFF.

The gene calls are TRBV6-5 and TRBJ2-7; 11 nucleotides match TRBD1. The CDR3 consists of 16 residues. Looked up from germline, CDR1 is MNHEY and CDR2 is SVGAGI. After removal of 0 bases from V and 3 bases from J, the junction contained 4 bases not matched to a gene. The CDR3 loop is CASSYSRTGGNYEQYF. The CDR3 DNA is TGTGCCAGCAGTTACTCCCGGACAGGGGGCAACTACGAGCAGTACTTC.

With regard to this clone: Other DNA sequences in this sample translate to the same CDR3. The rearrangement joins TRBV20-1 to TRBJ1-2; no clear D gene. V was cut by 4 bases and J by 8 bases, with 8 bases left in between. Germline assignment: CDR1 DFQATT and CDR2 SNEGSKA (reference sequence). CDR3 length equals 10 residues. In nucleotides, the CDR3 is TGCAGTGCTACGGGGAACGGCTACACCTTC. Its translation is CSATGNGYTF.

The chain carries TRBV18 and TRBJ1-4; TRBD1 matches at 9 bases. Trimming removed 3 bases from V and 4 bases from J; junction bases left unmatched: 6. There are 16 residues in the CDR3. CDR1 is KGHSH and CDR2 is LQKENI in the germline V gene. CDR3 region: CASSPLQGADNEKLFF. Written as DNA, the CDR3 is TGTGCCAGCTCACCTTTACAGGGGGCTGATAATGAAAAACTGTTTTTT. Combining the CDR3 with reference TRBV18 and TRBJ1-4 gives the whole variable domain NAGVMQNPRHLVRRRGQEARLRCSPMKGHSHVYWYRQLPEEGLKFMVYLQKENIIDESGMPKERFSAEFPKEGPSILRIQQVVRGDSAAYFCASSPLQGADNEKLFFGSGTQLSVL.

The chain has TRBV5-6 and TRBJ2-5; no clear D gene. The CDR3 consists of 12 residues. The germline V gene has CDR1 SGHDT and CDR2 YYEEEE. V shed 1 base and J shed 5 bases, with 6 bases lying between them. The CDR3 region is CASSLKEETQYF. In nucleotides, the CDR3 is TGTGCCAGCAGCTTGAAGGAGGAGACCCAGTACTTC.

V gene TRBV7-9 combines with J gene TRBJ1-2; possible D gene TRBD1, 5 bases. The V end lost 3 bases, the J end lost 8 bases, and 16 bases lay between the germline ends. Germline V CDR1 and CDR2: SEHNR, FQNEAQ (reference sequence). The CDR3 covers 14 residues. The CDR3 loop reads CASSLGGVLEGYTF. The DNA for the CDR3 is TGTGCCAGCAGCTTGGGAGGGGTTCTAGAGGGCTACACCTTC.

This clone has just a few counts. The chain links TRBV6-5 to TRBJ1-4, with D tentatively TRBD1 (6 bases). The V end lost 2 bases, the J end lost 11 bases, and 12 bases lay between the germline ends. Per germline, CDR1 MNHEY and CDR2 SVGAGI. This CDR3 is 13 amino acids long. In DNA, the CDR3 is TGTGCCAGCAGTTACCAAAGGGGGGGGAAACTGTTTTTT. Its translation is CASSYQRGGKLFF.

About this clone: Within the sample, other DNA sequences also encode this same CDR3. The CDR3 DNA reads TGTGCCAGCAGTTTAGGGGGGGAGTATGGCTACACCTTC. It codes for CASSLGGEYGYTF. The chain joins TRBV12-3 or TRBV12-4 to TRBJ1-2; TRBD1 might be the D (5 bases). The V gene lost 1 base and the J gene lost 5 bases, with 8 bases spanning the gap. The CDR3 loop spans 13 amino acids.

The chain uses TRBV12-3 or TRBV12-4 and TRBJ2-5; D perhaps matches TRBD1 (5 bases). V lost 2 bases and J lost 4, with 8 bases in between. The CDR3 has 13 amino acids. The CDR3: CASSLKGRETQYF. In nucleotides, the CDR3 is TGTGCCAGCAGTTTAAAGGGGCGAGAGACCCAGTACTTC.

This chain joins TRBV5-1 and TRBJ1-1; D may be TRBD1 (5 bases). Germline V gene data show CDR1 as SGHRS and CDR2 as YFSETQ. The CDR3 runs 15 residues. The ends were cut back, 0 bases at V and 0 bases at J, with 9 bases in the middle. CDR3 sequence (DNA): TGCGCCAGCAGCTTGGGGGACTCCTTGAACACTGAAGCTTTCTTT. It translates to CASSLGDSLNTEAFF. The whole variable domain, filled in from reference TRBV5-1 and TRBJ1-1, reads KAGVTQTPRYLIKTRGQQVTLSCSPISGHRSVSWYQQTPGQGLQFLFEYFSETQRNKGNFPGRFSGRQFSNSRSEMNVSTLELGDSALYLCASSLGDSLNTEAFFGQGTRLTVV.

This chain connects TRBV4-2 to TRBJ1-2; maybe TRBD1 (5 bases). This CDR3 is 15 amino acids long. The germline CDR1 and CDR2 sequences are LGHNA and YNFKEQ. V lost 0 bases and J lost 4, with 12 bases in between. CDR3 in amino acids: CASSQDAGPAYGYTF. As DNA, the CDR3 is TGTGCCAGCAGCCAAGACGCAGGGCCCGCCTATGGCTACACCTTC.

The chain employs TRBV6-5 and TRBJ1-1; 9 bases are shared with TRBD1. The V segment lost 4 bases and the J segment 6 bases; nucleotides outside the gene matches: 6. This CDR3 spans 14 amino acids. Germline V lookup: CDR1 MNHEY, CDR2 SVGAGI. CDR3 amino acids: CASSLTGGLAEAFF. DNA for the CDR3: TGTGCCAGCAGTTTGACAGGGGGGTTGGCTGAAGCTTTCTTT.

The CDR3 sequence is CASRTYGTGEAFF. The CDR3 DNA reads as TGTGCCAGCAGAACCTACGGGACAGGGGAAGCTTTCTTT. The genes are TRBV28 and TRBJ1-1; 9 positions match TRBD1. This CDR3 contains 13 residues. Trimming at V came to 6 bases and at J to 8 bases, leaving 7 bases not matched to a gene. The V gene's germline CDR1 is MDHEN and CDR2 SYDVKM.

V usage is TRBV7-9 and J usage is TRBJ2-7; TRBD2 might be the D (5 bases). Per germline, CDR1 SEHNR and CDR2 FQNEAQ (reference sequence). This CDR3 contains 13 residues. V was clipped by 5 bases and J by 3 bases, with 11 bases between them. The CDR3 DNA reads TGTGCCAGCAGCCAAACCGGGGACTACGAGCAGTACTTC. Translated, it gives CASSQTGDYEQYF.

The chain links TRBV27 to TRBJ2-1, with 13 bases identical to TRBD2. This CDR3 region has 15 residues. V shed 5 bases and J 7 bases; nucleotides not matched to a gene: 5. CDR1 and CDR2 from the germline V gene are MNHEY and SMNVEV (reference sequence). The chain's CDR3 is CASSPRLAGGNEQFF. As DNA, the CDR3 is TGTGCCAGCAGTCCTCGACTAGCGGGAGGTAATGAGCAGTTCTTC.

The chain carries TRBV6-6 and TRBJ1-6; 7 positions match TRBD1. The CDR3 is 15 amino acids. The ends lost 4 bases at V and 7 bases at J; junction bases unmatched: 7. The germline V gene has CDR1 MNHNY and CDR2 SVGAGI (reference sequence). CDR3 coding DNA: TGTGCCAGCAGTTCACCGGGACAGATAAATTCACCCCTCCACTTT. It is translated as CASSSPGQINSPLHF.

The J gene is TRBJ1-6, the V gene TRBV5-1; the match to TRBD1 covers 7 bases. The CDR3 totals 19 residues. After removal of 0 bases from V and 3 bases from J, the junction contained 12 bases not matched to a gene. Per the germline V gene, CDR1 is SGHRS and CDR2 is YFSETQ. CDR3 coding DNA: TGCGCCAGCAGCTTGGTAAATGGGGTAGGGGGCAACTATAATTCACCCCTCCACTTT. Its translation: CASSLVNGVGGNYNSPLHF.

The J gene is TRBJ2-7, the V gene TRBV9; 11 bases map to TRBD1. CDR3 length: 14 residues. Germline trimming cut 2 bases from V and 6 bases from J; bases unmatched to any gene: 4. Per germline, CDR1 SGDLS and CDR2 YYNGEE. CDR3 residues: CASSVGTGGGEQYF. As DNA, the CDR3 is TGTGCCAGCAGCGTCGGGACAGGGGGTGGCGAGCAGTACTTC.

This chain connects TRBV7-9 to TRBJ2-1, with D tentatively TRBD1 (5 bases). This CDR3 is 16 amino acids long. The germline V and J ends were trimmed by 6 bases and 2 bases, with 17 bases remaining between them. CDR1 and CDR2 from the germline V gene are SEHNR and FQNEAQ (reference sequence). The chain's CDR3 is CASRYQGIRPYNEQFF. CDR3 nucleotide sequence: TGTGCCAGCAGGTACCAGGGAATTCGCCCCTACAATGAGCAGTTCTTC.